The 10 T cell receptor beta chains listed next were all sequenced from one sample in a study of identifying expanded T cells in peripheral blood. TCRdb's table, derived via immunoSEQ multiplex PCR, lists solely in-frame clones and lacks some. Among roughly 130,000 clones listed, approximately 86% were seen once. The sequenced sample was blood. The receptor set was obtained from a person aged 18-69 years in good health.

The rearrangement joins TRBV5-1 to TRBJ1-3, with a possible D match to TRBD1 (5 bases). The CDR3 contains 15 residues. Between the trimmed V and J ends, which lost 2 bases and 2 bases, there was a span of 11 bases. The germline V gene encodes CDR1 SGHRS and CDR2 YFSETQ. The CDR3, as DNA: TGCGCCAGCAGCTTTAGGGGAGAGGCTGGAAACACCATATATTTT. Its translation: CASSFRGEAGNTIYF. Filled out from reference TRBV5-1 and TRBJ1-3, the complete variable domain reads KAGVTQTPRYLIKTRGQQVTLSCSPISGHRSVSWYQQTPGQGLQFLFEYFSETQRNKGNFPGRFSGRQFSNSRSEMNVSTLELGDSALYLCASSFRGEAGNTIYFGEGSWLTVV.

This clone turned up a few times. The rearrangement joins TRBV7-7 to TRBJ2-5; D is perhaps TRBD2 (6 bases). V lost 1 base and J lost 2, with 14 bases in between. The length of the CDR3 is 16 residues. Germline values: CDR1 SSHAT, CDR2 FNYEAQ (reference sequence). This CDR3 is CASSLGGRTLQETQYF. CDR3 sequence (DNA): TGTGCCAGCAGCTTAGGAGGGAGGACCCTTCAAGAGACCCAGTACTTC. The variable domain in full, completed from reference TRBV7-7 and TRBJ2-5, reads GAGVSQSPRYKVTKRGQDVTLRCDPISSHATLYWYQQALGQGPEFLTYFNYEAQPDKSGLPSDRFSAERPEGSISTLTIQRTEQRDSAMYRCASSLGGRTLQETQYFGPGTRLLVL.

The chain's CDR3 is CASSLSGGVAEAFF. In DNA form, the CDR3 reads TGTGCCAGCAGCTTATCAGGGGGCGTCGCTGAAGCTTTCTTT. The rearrangement uses TRBV11-2 and TRBJ1-1, with 8 bases matching TRBD1. CDR1 is SGHAT, CDR2 FQNNGV, per germline. The J segment lost 6 bases and the V segment lost 2 bases, leaving 5 bases of the junction unmatched. The CDR3 contains 14 residues. The complete variable domain, with remaining parts taken from reference TRBV11-2 and TRBJ1-1, reads EAGVAQSPRYKIIEKRQSVAFWCNPISGHATLYWYQQILGQGPKLLIQFQNNGVVDDSQLPKDRFSAERLKGVDSTLKIQPAKLEDSAVYLCASSLSGGVAEAFFGQGTRLTVV.

This chain joins TRBV13 and TRBJ1-6, with D unresolved. The ends were cut back, 3 bases at V and 7 bases at J, with 4 bases in the middle. This CDR3 has 12 residues. Germline lookup yields CDR1 PRHDT and CDR2 FYEKMQ (reference sequence). For the CDR3, the DNA is TGTGCCAGCAGCTTGGTAAATTCACCCCTCCACTTT. It specifies CASSLVNSPLHF.

CDR3 coding DNA: TGTGCCAGCAGTTTCAATTTCTTGGGGCGGGGCACTGAAGCTTTCTTT. The encoded protein is CASSFNFLGRGTEAFF. The chain carries TRBV7-3 and TRBJ1-1; perhaps TRBD1 as D (5 bases). Germline V lookup: CDR1 SGHTA, CDR2 FQGTGA. This CDR3 spans 16 amino acids. Between the trimmed V and J ends, which lost 6 bases and 4 bases, there was a span of 21 bases.

This clone was found once. The CDR3 DNA reads TGCAGTGCTACAGACTTAGTTGGCTACACCTTC. Its protein product is CSATDLVGYTF. The chain combines TRBV20-1 with TRBJ1-2; D is undetermined. CDR1 is DFQATT, CDR2 SNEGSKA, per germline (reference sequence). This CDR3 has 11 residues. The germline V and J ends were trimmed by 4 bases and 7 bases, with 10 bases remaining between them.

The gene calls are TRBV28 and TRBJ2-4; 10 nucleotides align to TRBD2. Per the germline V gene, CDR1 is MDHEN and CDR2 is SYDVKM. The CDR3 has 14 amino acids. The trim removed 6 bases at V and 2 bases at J, leaving 1 base unmatched. CDR3 region: CASRLAGSKNIQYF. In nucleotides, the CDR3 is TGTGCCAGCAGACTAGCGGGATCCAAAAACATTCAGTACTTC.

This rearrangement joins TRBV9 to TRBJ1-1; D not resolved. Germline V gives CDR1 SGDLS, CDR2 YYNGEE. Between the trimmed V and J ends, which lost 0 bases and 0 bases, there was a span of 6 bases. The CDR3 extends over 14 amino acids. The CDR3 nucleotides read TGTGCCAGCAGCGTAGGACGGCTGAACACTGAAGCTTTCTTT. The encoded protein is CASSVGRLNTEAFF. The full variable domain, in which reference TRBV9 and TRBJ1-1 provide the parts outside the CDR3, is DSGVTQTPKHLITATGQRVTLRCSPRSGDLSVYWYQQSLDQGLQFLIQYYNGEERAKGNILERFSAQQFPDLHSELNLSSLELGDSALYFCASSVGRLNTEAFFGQGTRLTVV.

In its sample, this clone was seen a few times. CDR3: CASRVGTGEETQYF. CDR3 nucleotide sequence: TGTGCCAGCAGAGTCGGGACAGGGGAAGAGACCCAGTACTTC. The chain has TRBV2 and TRBJ2-5; 10 positions agree with TRBD1. Germline V gives CDR1 SNHLY, CDR2 FYNNEI. This CDR3 has 14 amino acids. With V trimmed by 6 bases and J by 3 bases, 4 bases remained unmatched.

This clone was found once. The CDR3 loop is CASSLVGFTSTDTQYF. The CDR3 DNA reads as TGTGCCAGCAGTTTAGTTGGTTTCACTAGCACAGATACGCAGTATTTT. J is TRBJ2-3 and V is TRBV28, with no clear D. CDR1 and CDR2 (germline): MDHEN, SYDVKM. V was pared by 2 bases and J by 0 bases, with 12 bases between. This CDR3 spans 16 amino acids.